The 8 T cell receptor beta chains below come from one sample, sequenced in a study of cytomegalovirus exposure and HLA in healthy donors. PCR used 60 Vbeta primers and 13 Jbeta primers. Some clones are missing from TCRdb's copy, which holds only in-frame ones; the method was immunoSEQ multiplex PCR. This repertoire shows fewer than 200,000 clones, more than 75% found once; its top ten account for 13% to 15%. Sequenced: PBMCs. All receptors derive from a woman aged 25 to 39 in good health and CMV-seropositive.

The chain recombines TRBV5-6 with TRBJ1-1, with D possibly matching TRBD1 (6 bases). V lost 1 base, J lost 5 bases, and 9 bases lay in between. This CDR3 spans 13 amino acids. The germline gives CDR1 SGHDT, CDR2 YYEEEE. The CDR3 DNA sequence: TGTGCCAGCAGCTTGCAAGGGGGAACTGAAGCTTTCTTT. As protein: CASSLQGGTEAFF.

The V call is TRBV5-1, the J call TRBJ1-6, with 8 bases matching TRBD1. The CDR3 covers 14 residues. Germline V gene lookup returns CDR1 SGHRS and CDR2 YFSETQ. The ends lost 2 bases at V and 7 bases at J; junction bases unmatched: 2. The CDR3 nucleotides are TGCGCCAGCAGCTTTGGACAGGGCAATTCACCCCTCCACTTT. It encodes CASSFGQGNSPLHF.

This chain connects TRBV7-3 to TRBJ2-3; the match to TRBD1 covers 7 bases. CDR1 is SGHTA, CDR2 FQGTGA, per germline. This CDR3 is 15 amino acids long. J gave up 4 bases and V 1 base, and 5 bases lay outside the gene matches. The CDR3 protein is CASSLNRGLADTQYF. The DNA for the CDR3 is TGTGCCAGCAGCTTAAACAGGGGCCTCGCAGATACGCAGTATTTT.

The CDR3 loop reads CASSSTSTDTQYF. DNA for the CDR3: TGTGCCAGCAGCTCTACTAGCACAGATACGCAGTATTTT. This chain links TRBV7-3 with TRBJ2-3; D is ambiguous. V was cut by 4 bases and J by 0 bases, with 5 bases left in between. The germline gives CDR1 SGHTA, CDR2 FQGTGA. This CDR3 contains 13 residues.

The chain combines TRBV20-1 with TRBJ1-2; D unclear. Germline lookup yields CDR1 DFQATT and CDR2 SNEGSKA (reference sequence). Trimming took 6 bases from V and 3 from J, leaving 8 bases between them. The CDR3 is 11 residues long. The CDR3 reads CSASLYYGYTF. CDR3 sequence (DNA): TGCAGTGCCAGTCTGTACTATGGCTACACCTTC.

This clone showed up just once. The rearrangement joins TRBV9 to TRBJ1-2; 9 positions match TRBD1. This CDR3 spans 18 amino acids. Trimming at V came to 0 bases and at J to 0 bases, leaving 9 bases not matched to a gene. Germline CDR1 is SGDLS and CDR2 is YYNGEE. The CDR3 DNA reads TGTGCCAGCAGCGTAGCTCCGGGAGGGACAGGGCCTAACTATGGCTACACCTTC. The encoded protein is CASSVAPGGTGPNYGYTF.

The table lists this clone with a few counts. The rearrangement joins TRBV18 to TRBJ1-1, with D maybe TRBD1 (6 bases). V was trimmed by 2 bases and J by 10 bases, leaving 23 bases between them. The CDR3 consists of 16 residues. Germline CDR1 is KGHSH and CDR2 is LQKENI. The CDR3 is CASSPVRGGLPKAAFF. The CDR3 coding sequence is TGTGCCAGCTCACCAGTTAGGGGGGGACTCCCCAAGGCAGCTTTCTTT. The variable domain in full, with the rest retrieved from reference TRBV18 and TRBJ1-1, is NAGVMQNPRHLVRRRGQEARLRCSPMKGHSHVYWYRQLPEEGLKFMVYLQKENIIDESGMPKERFSAEFPKEGPSILRIQQVVRGDSAAYFCASSPVRGGLPKAAFFGQGTRLTVV.

J is TRBJ2-5 and V is TRBV27, with 7 nucleotides matching TRBD2. The germline V gene has CDR1 MNHEY and CDR2 SMNVEV (reference sequence). This CDR3 has 14 residues. V lost 2 bases to trimming and J lost 2 bases; unmatched junction nucleotides: 2. The CDR3 loop reads CASSLQGLQETQYF. The CDR3 DNA is TGTGCCAGCAGTTTACAGGGACTACAAGAGACCCAGTACTTC.